This TCR beta chain was captured in a study of blood T cell repertoires in COVID-19. Study as a whole: COVID-19 samples from acute and convalescent phases originated in the United States, Italy and Spain. Nucleic acid was either cDNA or gDNA, and it came from T cells, B-cell-depleted T cells, or PBMCs.

Authors' analysis steps: Estimated nucleated cell counts came from reference gene primer amplification. Sequencing used immunoSEQ multiplex PCR; TCRdb keeps in-frame clones, though not all of them. V and J calls and clone size are as listed in that table; D and trimming were resolved from the DNA. The sample includes about 190,000 clones, 82% seen only once; the top ten take 10% to 13%. Trimming stripped 7 bases from V and 3 bases from J, with 12 bases between. The CDR3 covers 13 residues. Germline V gene lookup returns CDR1 MDHEN and CDR2 SYDVKM. The sample comprised peripheral blood. The chain uses TRBV28 and TRBJ1-2; tentative D call: TRBD1 (5 bases). The clonotype was recovered from a woman older than 75 with active or convalescent COVID-19. This CDR3 reads CASNPTRDYGYTF. CDR3 coding DNA: TGTGCCAGCAACCCTACCAGGGACTATGGCTACACCTTC.